The source of this T cell receptor (beta chain) is a study of shared clonotypes between healthy human individuals. Trimming removed 4 bases at V and 5 bases at J, with 10 bases between. Germline V gene sequence: CDR1 SGDLS, CDR2 YYNGEE. CDR3 length: 13 amino acids. TCRdb's table, derived via immunoSEQ multiplex PCR, lists solely in-frame clones and lacks some. Altogether 2 million to 3 million clones are present, approximately 92% being singletons, with the ten largest covering about 0.13%. The sample was naive CD4+ T cells sorted from blood. The subset here: CD45RA+ positively selected. The chain is built from TRBV9 and TRBJ1-5, with D hard to call. The source is a young man in good health. The CDR3 spells CASSLSGDQPQHF. The CDR3 DNA is TGTGCCAGCAGCCTCAGTGGGGATCAGCCCCAGCATTTT.